This entry concerns a single T cell receptor (beta chain). Its antigen is unknown. TCRdb's copy holds only in-frame clones and misses some; the assay was immunoSEQ multiplex PCR. The sample has roughly 250,000 clones, 84% seen once. The data belong to a study of Tregs in tolerant kidney transplant recipients. Unstimulated regulatory T cells (CD4+CD25+CD127-), CD4+CD25- non-regulatory cells, CD4 and CD8 cells were FACS-sorted from thawed PBMCs. The CDR3 is 14 amino acids. Looked up from germline, CDR1 is ENHRY and CDR2 is SYGVKD. Trimming took off 4 bases at V and 4 bases at J, with 11 bases between the two ends. Study-wide findings and caveats: This study did not directly address biological reproducibility. The most relevant donor-specific Treg TCRbeta repertoire apparently came from expansion with activated donor B cells.

Material: CD4+ T cells from blood. The receptor's source is a human donor in good health. The V gene is TRBV10-3, the J gene TRBJ1-5; possibly TRBD1 for D (5 bases). The CDR3 protein is CAISGGASNQPQHF. CDR3 nucleotide sequence: TGTGCCATCAGTGGAGGGGCATCAAATCAGCCCCAGCATTTT.